This is a list of T cell receptor beta chains from one sample in a study of Graves' ophthalmopathy and Graves' hyperthyroidism. TCRdb itself ran the multiplex PCR reads through MiXCR, one entry per CDR3 protein. The sample contains about 230,000 distinct CDR3 sequences, about 47% of which appear only once. The specimen was peripheral blood. The source of these receptors is an adult man with Graves' ophthalmopathy. The CDR3 runs from the conserved cysteine through the conserved F or W. The order of the fields is CDR3 protein, CDR3 DNA, V gene, J gene, D gene, CDR3 length, clone size. D genes are given only for firm matches. Only some rows state a clone size, as once, few, many or a class for expanded clones.

CASSKQGQPQHF	TGTGCCAGCAGTAAACAGGGTCAGCCCCAGCATTTT	TRBV25-1	TRBJ1-5	NA	12	many
CASSLGGMNTEAFF	TGCGCCAGCAGCTTGGGGGGTATGAACACTGAAGCTTTCTTT	TRBV5-1	TRBJ1-1	NA	14	many
CASSFYGNTEAFF	TGTGCCAGCAGCTTCTACGGGAACACTGAAGCTTTCTTT	TRBV7-3	TRBJ1-1	NA	13	few
CSVGLGAGSSYGYTF	TGCAGTGTGGGGCTTGGGGCAGGGAGCAGCTATGGCTACACCTTC	TRBV20-1	TRBJ1-2	NA	15	NA
CASSEWGQGVGEAFF	TGTGCCAGCAGTGAATGGGGACAGGGTGTTGGTGAAGCTTTCTTT	TRBV25-1	TRBJ1-1	TRBD1	15	NA
CASTQTGTYYGYTF	TGCGCCAGCACCCAGACAGGGACCTACTATGGCTACACCTTC	TRBV5-1	TRBJ1-2	TRBD1	14	NA
CASRFGLLTGELFF	TGCGCCAGCAGGTTTGGACTTCTCACCGGGGAGCTGTTTTTT	TRBV10-2	TRBJ2-2	NA	14	NA
CSAVPGQTNQPQHF	TGCAGTGCCGTTCCGGGACAGACCAATCAGCCCCAGCATTTT	TRBV20-1	TRBJ1-5	TRBD1	14	NA
CASSLGVQRTDTQYF	TGTGCCAGCAGCTTAGGCGTGCAGCGCACGGATACGCAGTATTTT	TRBV7-3	TRBJ2-3	NA	15	NA
CASSLAQGRQTQYF	TGTGCCAGCAGCTTAGCACAGGGAAGGCAGACCCAGTACTTC	TRBV7-9	TRBJ2-5	NA	14	many
CASSVAEGWGYTF	TGTGCCAGCAGCGTAGCGGAGGGGTGGGGCTACACCTTC	TRBV9	TRBJ1-2	NA	13	NA
CASSLGRGIVGNQPQHF	TGTGCCAGTAGTTTAGGCAGGGGGATAGTGGGCAATCAGCCCCAGCATTTT	TRBV19	TRBJ1-5	TRBD1	17	NA
CSPASARDTEAFF	TGCAGCCCTGCCTCCGCGAGGGACACTGAAGCTTTCTTT	TRBV20-1	TRBJ1-1	NA	13	many
CASLPDSGGITYEQYF	TGTGCCAGCCTTCCGGACAGCGGGGGGATTACCTACGAGCAGTACTTC	TRBV7-8	TRBJ2-7	TRBD2	16	few
CSAMTGGQGQPQHF	TGCAGTGCTATGACAGGGGGTCAAGGTCAGCCCCAGCATTTT	TRBV20-1	TRBJ1-5	TRBD1	14	NA
CSARGEMNTEAFF	TGCAGTGCTAGAGGAGAGATGAACACTGAAGCTTTCTTT	TRBV20-1	TRBJ1-1	NA	13	NA
CASSLGDSTEAFF	TGTGCCAGCAGCTTAGGGGACAGCACTGAAGCTTTCTTT	TRBV7-9	TRBJ1-1	TRBD1	13	NA
CAWSGPEKLFF	TGTGCCTGGAGTGGGCCTGAAAAACTGTTTTTT	TRBV30	TRBJ1-4	NA	11	few
CSASPAENYGYTF	TGCAGTGCTAGCCCTGCCGAGAACTATGGCTACACCTTC	TRBV20-1	TRBJ1-2	NA	13	few
CASSQRGLYGQYF	TGTGCCAGCAGCCAAAGGGGGCTCTACGGGCAGTACTTC	TRBV14	TRBJ2-7	TRBD1	13	NA
CASSATYYQPQHF	TGTGCCAGCAGCGCAACCTATTATCAGCCCCAGCATTTT	TRBV7-8	TRBJ1-5	NA	13	many
CASSQVSRGDTEAFF	TGCGCCAGCAGCCAAGTCTCCAGGGGAGACACTGAAGCTTTCTTT	TRBV4-1	TRBJ1-1	NA	15	NA
CATSREVMRVPPVAFF	TGTGCCACCAGCAGAGAGGTGATGCGGGTCCCGCCCGTAGCTTTCTTT	TRBV15	TRBJ1-1	NA	16	few
CASSLGQGLEAFF	TGTGCCAGCAGCTTGGGACAGGGATTAGAAGCTTTCTTT	TRBV7-2	TRBJ1-1	TRBD1	13	NA
CASSPDRKKGTQYF	TGTGCCAGCAGTCCGGACAGAAAAAAGGGGACCCAGTACTTC	TRBV6-5	TRBJ2-5	NA	14	NA
CASSQRTGGNTGELFF	TGTGCCAGCAGCCAAAGGACAGGGGGGAACACCGGGGAGCTGTTTTTT	TRBV7-2	TRBJ2-2	TRBD1	16	NA
CASSANPGYPGANVLTF	TGTGCCAGCAGTGCCAACCCAGGGTATCCTGGGGCCAACGTCCTGACTTTC	TRBV2	TRBJ2-6	NA	17	NA
CASHGRTNTEAFF	TGTGCCAGCCATGGACGGACGAACACTGAAGCTTTCTTT	TRBV28	TRBJ1-1	NA	13	NA
CASSQDWTPTEAFF	TGCGCCAGCAGCCAAGATTGGACACCTACTGAAGCTTTCTTT	TRBV4-1	TRBJ1-1	NA	14	few
CASSLGPGVAGANVLTF	TGTGCCAGCAGCTTAGGCCCAGGGGTGGCTGGGGCCAACGTCCTGACTTTC	TRBV7-3	TRBJ2-6	NA	17	NA
CATSGKHHAEFYEQYF	TGTGCCACCAGTGGGAAACACCACGCCGAGTTTTACGAGCAGTACTTC	TRBV24-1	TRBJ2-7	NA	16	NA
CSALPQRRETQYF	TGCAGTGCCTTACCACAGAGGCGGGAGACCCAGTACTTC	TRBV20-1	TRBJ2-5	NA	13	few
CASSLAGGQETQYF	TGTGCCAGCAGCTTAGCGGGGGGCCAAGAGACCCAGTACTTC	TRBV5-1	TRBJ2-5	TRBD2	14	many
CATSDSRRGSNQPQHF	TGTGCCACCAGTGATTCAAGGCGGGGGAGCAATCAGCCCCAGCATTTT	TRBV24-1	TRBJ1-5	NA	16	NA
CASSYLGLAGHSSYEQYF	TGTGCCAGCAGTTATTTGGGACTAGCGGGTCATAGCTCCTACGAGCAGTACTTC	TRBV12-3/TRBV12-4	TRBJ2-7	TRBD2	18	NA
CASSRLGDEQYF	TGTGCCAGCAGCCGACTAGGGGACGAGCAGTACTTC	TRBV12-3/TRBV12-4	TRBJ2-7	NA	12	few
CSASPAWLTEAFF	TGCAGTGCTAGTCCTGCTTGGCTGACTGAAGCTTTCTTT	TRBV20-1	TRBJ1-1	NA	13	NA
CASGSHRGNTYEQYF	TGTGCCAGCGGCTCCCACAGGGGTAACACCTACGAGCAGTACTTC	TRBV10-3	TRBJ2-7	TRBD1	15	NA
CSARTVGTGVPLHF	TGCAGTGCTAGAACTGTCGGGACAGGGGTCCCCCTCCACTTT	TRBV20-1	TRBJ1-6	TRBD1	14	NA
CSVVPQDSFYGYTF	TGCAGCGTTGTACCCCAGGACAGCTTCTATGGCTACACCTTC	TRBV29-1	TRBJ1-2	NA	14	NA
CSVEALGTEPNRYEQYF	TGCAGCGTTGAGGCCCTCGGGACGGAGCCTAATAGGTACGAGCAGTACTTC	TRBV29-1	TRBJ2-7	NA	17	once
CAIAGWSGATLGQYF	TGTGCCATAGCGGGATGGAGCGGGGCCACCCTAGGGCAGTACTTC	TRBV10-3	TRBJ2-7	TRBD2	15	few
CASSQRTPAKETQYF	TGTGCCAGCAGCCAAAGGACTCCGGCAAAAGAGACCCAGTACTTC	TRBV14	TRBJ2-5	NA	15	NA
CSAVTGGQPQHF	TGCAGTGCTGTGACAGGGGGGCAGCCCCAGCATTTT	TRBV20-1	TRBJ1-5	TRBD1	12	NA
CASTHFYRDTEAFF	TGTGCCAGCACCCATTTCTACCGGGACACTGAAGCTTTCTTT	TRBV7-9	TRBJ1-1	NA	14	NA
CSVERQANYGYTF	TGCAGCGTCGAAAGACAGGCTAACTATGGCTACACCTTC	TRBV29-1	TRBJ1-2	NA	13	many
CASSLSPSNTGELFF	TGTGCCAGCAGCTTAAGCCCTAGCAACACCGGGGAGCTGTTTTTT	TRBV7-3	TRBJ2-2	NA	15	few